This record concerns one T cell receptor (beta chain) sequence. The antigen is undetermined. This record comes from a study of T cells in lung cancer brain metastases. Study observations and caveats: Most clones were lesion-specific, with limited overlap between paired lesions (Morisita roughly 0.25). Compared with paired primaries, brain metastases showed fewer unique productive clones (about 1,500 versus 4,200).

Clones were sequenced by immunoSEQ multiplex PCR, and TCRdb holds only the in-frame ones, with some missing. Here the sample spans approximately 3,800 clones, roughly 90% being singletons. Patients had resection for synchronous oligometastatic disease or delayed recurrence of a solitary brain metastasis. The germline gives CDR1 MGHDK, CDR2 SYGVNS. CDR3 length: 11 amino acids. Trimming shortened V by 4 bases and J by 6 bases, and 6 bases separated the two germline ends. What was sequenced was tumor tissue from the primary lung tumor. The V call is TRBV25-1, the J call TRBJ1-2; D call uncertain. This TCR was recovered from a woman aged 45-65 years with non-small cell lung cancer. The CDR3 reads CASSGGDGYTF. The CDR3 coding sequence is TGTGCCAGCAGTGGTGGGGATGGCTACACCTTC.